Listed below are T cell receptor beta chains from one sample, sequenced in a study of blood T cell repertoires in COVID-19. The method was immunoSEQ multiplex PCR; TCRdb's version includes in-frame clones alone and lacks a portion of them. The data contain 250,000 to 300,000 clones, 81% of them singletons. Input material: peripheral blood. These receptors originate from a woman aged 60 to 75 with active or convalescent COVID-19. Both conserved end residues are part of each CDR3. The D gene is left open where the match is weak. The listing skips clone size in some rows; elsewhere it reads once, few, many or a size class.

>16|TRBV10-3|-|TRBJ2-1|TRBD2
TGTGCCATCAGTCCGGCCGGGACTAGGGTTTACAATGAGCAGTTCTTC
CAISPAGTRVYNEQFF
>16|TRBV30|-|TRBJ1-3|-
TGTGCCTGGAGTGTCCCCCGGGACTTTCTGAGGAACACCATATATTTT
CAWSVPRDFLRNTIYF
>14|TRBV5-4|-|TRBJ2-3|TRBD2
TGTGCCAGCAGCTCGGGACTATCGACAGATACGCAGTATTTT
CASSSGLSTDTQYF
>15|TRBV7-7|-|TRBJ2-5|-
TGTGCCAGCAGCTCGGACTGGGGGCGGCAAGAGACCCAGTACTTC
CASSSDWGRQETQYF
>17|TRBV21-1|-|TRBJ1-1|-
TGTGCCAGCTTTACCGGCAGGGTGAGGGCCGGGGGAACTGAAGCTTTCTTT
CASFTGRVRAGGTEAFF
>12|TRBV6-5|-|TRBJ1-1|TRBD1
TGTGCCAGCAGGTCGAACAGGGGAGAAGCTTTCTTT
CASRSNRGEAFF
>13|TRBV24-1|-|TRBJ2-1|-
TGTGCCACCAGTGATTTCCCCTTCAATGAGCAGTTCTTC
CATSDFPFNEQFF
>13|TRBV18|-|TRBJ1-2|TRBD1
TGTGCCAGCTCAGGGACAGGGCCTAGTGGCTACACCTTC
CASSGTGPSGYTF
>14|TRBV10-2|-|TRBJ1-2|TRBD1
TGCGCCAGCAGTGGGGTAGGACAGGGTGGCGGCTACACCTTC
CASSGVGQGGGYTF
>13|TRBV5-1|-|TRBJ1-1|TRBD1
TGCGCCAGCAGCTTGGCCGGACAGGGTGAAGCTTTCTTT
CASSLAGQGEAFF
>13|TRBV19|-|TRBJ1-2|-
TGTGCCAGTAGTATGGGCAGGGTTGATGGCTACACCTTC
CASSMGRVDGYTF
>15|TRBV21-1|once|TRBJ2-7|-
TGTGCCAGCAGCAAAAAGGGGGACAGCTCCTACGAGCAGTACTTC
CASSKKGDSSYEQYF
>14|TRBV7-2|many|TRBJ2-1|TRBD1
TGTGCCAGCACTCCAACCGGGACAGGGAATGAGCAGTTCTTC
CASTPTGTGNEQFF